This TCR beta chain was profiled in a study of control samples from healthy donors and cancer patients. TCRdb's copy holds only in-frame clones and misses some; the assay was immunoSEQ multiplex PCR. The sample has approximately 150,000 clones, 88% seen once. This clone was recorded a few times. The sample holds other DNA sequences that translate to the same CDR3. CDR3 length: 15 residues. Germline CDR1 is SGHDT and CDR2 is YYEEEE. V lost 1 base and J lost 4; bases outside the gene matches: 2. The sequenced sample consisted of blood. The TCR comes from a young man in good health. The chain combines TRBV5-6 with TRBJ2-5; 12 positions agree with TRBD2. The DNA for the CDR3 is TGTGCCAGCAGCTTGCTAGCGGGGGGGCGAGAGACCCAGTACTTC. It yields the protein CASSLLAGGRETQYF. Together with reference TRBV5-6 and TRBJ2-5, the CDR3 gives the full variable domain: DAGVTQSPTHLIKTRGQQVTLRCSPKSGHDTVSWYQQALGQGPQFIFQYYEEEERQRGNFPDRFSGHQFPNYSSELNVNALLLGDSALYLCASSLLAGGRETQYFGPGTRLLVL.